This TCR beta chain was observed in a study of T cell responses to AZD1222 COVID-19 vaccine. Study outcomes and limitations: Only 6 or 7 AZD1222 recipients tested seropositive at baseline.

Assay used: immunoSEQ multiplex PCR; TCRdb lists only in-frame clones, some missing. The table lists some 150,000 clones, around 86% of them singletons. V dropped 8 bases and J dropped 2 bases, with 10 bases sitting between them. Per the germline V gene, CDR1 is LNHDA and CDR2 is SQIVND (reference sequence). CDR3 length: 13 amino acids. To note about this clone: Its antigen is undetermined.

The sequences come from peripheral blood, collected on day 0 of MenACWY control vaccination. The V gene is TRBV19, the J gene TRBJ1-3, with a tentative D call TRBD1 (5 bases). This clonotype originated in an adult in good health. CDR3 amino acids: CASRVGAGNTIYF. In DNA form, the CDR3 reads TGTGCCAGTCGGGTGGGGGCTGGAAACACCATATATTTT.